The table lists the clone carrying this TCR beta chain with a few counts. Its antigen remains unidentified. V was clipped by 6 bases and J by 4 bases, with 19 bases between them. This CDR3 contains 15 residues. The V gene's germline CDR1 is LNHDA and CDR2 SQIVND (reference sequence). The PCR used 60 Vbeta and 13 Jbeta primers. In the source study's methods: Later analysis identified roughly 82 million unique TCR beta chains, approximately 11 million shared. The method was immunoSEQ multiplex PCR; TCRdb's version includes in-frame clones alone and lacks a portion of them. That table is the source of V, J and clone size, and D and trimming were worked out from the DNA. The sample holds approximately 160,000 clones, 82% seen once. The data derive from a study of cytomegalovirus exposure and HLA in healthy donors. Points from the study as a whole: The study carried out a later analysis of TCR beta sequences. It associated approximately 16,000 of them with specific HLA alleles at a false discovery rate of 0.05.

The specimen sequenced was PBMCs. V usage is TRBV19 and J usage is TRBJ2-7; possibly TRBD1 for D (6 bases). This clonotype was obtained from a male donor in good health and CMV-seronegative. The CDR3 reads CASRNALQGSYEQYF. The CDR3 DNA reads TGTGCCAGTAGAAACGCCCTACAGGGCTCATACGAGCAGTACTTC.